A selection of T cell receptor beta chains follows, all from one sample in a study of patients and donors after allogeneic stem cell transplantation. TCRdb redid the calling of the RT-PCR reads with MiXCR, one entry per CDR3 protein. The sample holds tens of thousands of distinct CDR3 sequences; under 40% are singletons and the top ten take about two thirds. Sequencing was performed on blood, either unsorted or a sorted T cell fraction (not recorded which). These receptors came from a human donor who was either an allogeneic HSCT recipient or a stem cell or donor lymphocyte infusion donor (not recorded which). It is not recorded whose cells these are; they may come from a transplant donor. Each CDR3 is given without its conserved first and last residue. Fields, in order: V gene, clone size, CDR3 length, CDR3 protein. Clone sizes are given selectively: once, few, many, or a class where the clone is expanded.

>TRBV5-1|few|14
ASSSPGLVNTGELF
>TRBV5-4|few|13
ASSLLRGSTDTQY
>TRBV28|-|12
ASSSGTDYYEQY
>TRBV5-1|-|11
ASSLDNSYEQY
>TRBV20-1|-|12
SASLAAVSYEQY
>TRBV6-2/TRBV6-3|-|14
ASTRTGGRGNQPQH
>TRBV13|-|10
ASTTLGSPLH
>TRBV2|-|13
ASSTSGSPYNEQF
>TRBV2|-|12
ASRAPQITDTQY
>TRBV3-1|-|12
ASSQGTGQAKSF
>TRBV28|-|10
ASSNRVYSLH
>TRBV7-9|-|9
ASNPRGEAF
>TRBV20-1|-|13
SATQGSQPNEKLF
>TRBV6-5|few|13
ASSTEYATNEKLF
>TRBV5-6|-|11
ASSWQVTGELF
>TRBV9|few|11
ASSWGAAETQY
>TRBV5-1|many|11
ASSLEPNTEAF
>TRBV27|-|14
ANLFRWQGHNSPLH
>TRBV5-1|-|13
ASSFRTGKDQPQH
>TRBV20-1|-|10
SATRDLNIQY
>TRBV18|-|12
ASSGSSSYNEQF
>TRBV18|-|13
ASSPPGPASYEQY
>TRBV4-3|few|13
ASSQETHYSYEQY
>TRBV7-2|few|13
ASSPRETMNTEAF
>TRBV11-1|-|11
ASSAQGTGELF
>TRBV29-1|few|12
SALGTTDSYEQY
>TRBV20-1|-|11
SGRSTGVYGYT
>TRBV12-3/TRBV12-4|few|13
ASSPGGGGNEKLF
>TRBV7-2|-|12
ASSPGQGNSPLH
>TRBV28|-|13
ATNRPGTGNQPQH
>TRBV6-1|-|13
ASSEARNSNQPQH
>TRBV29-1|many|13
SARLGAGANSPLH
>TRBV9|-|12
ASSVGGYNQPQH
>TRBV5-6|many|10
ASSLERYGYT
>TRBV5-6|-|12
ASSVPLIQETQY
>TRBV28|-|15
ASREISDRESNEKLF
>TRBV6-5|-|12
ASSYSLVQWEQY
>TRBV7-9|-|12
ASSLEGPPGGYT
>TRBV10-3|few|12
AISGHTSGNTIY
>TRBV28|few|14
ASSRRNDRGIHGYT
>TRBV5-5|few|13
ASSLVTANTGELF
>TRBV12-3/TRBV12-4|few|12
ASILTLSTDTQY
>TRBV7-9|few|15
ASSPGLAGVNTDTQY
>TRBV29-1|once|9
THGANNEQF